A single T cell receptor beta chain is shown here with its context. One end of the junction is discordant with germline, which a read error may explain. These data are taken from a study of shared clonotypes between healthy human individuals. The CDR3 extends over 11 amino acids. Germline CDR1 and CDR2: MDHEN and SYDVKM. Only in-frame clones appear in the TCRdb table, and some are missing; sequencing was by immunoSEQ multiplex PCR. The sample has approximately 2.1 million clones; 93% are singletons. The sequence was collected from a man aged 18 to 29 in good health. Some clones in this sample may be carry-over from other donors' samples. The gene calls are TRBV28 and TRBJ2-5, with D tentatively TRBD2 (5 bases). Material: naive CD4+ T cells from PBMCs. The subset: CD45RA+ positively selected. The CDR3 spells CASSLGAQENF. The CDR3 bases are TGTGCCAGCAGTTTGGGAGCCCAGGAAAACTTC.